This T cell receptor beta chain is drawn from a study of response to subunit inactivated influenza vaccine. Germline loops: CDR1 LGHDT, CDR2 YNNKEL (reference sequence). Unmatched junction bases numbered 8, after V lost 0 bases and J lost 4 bases. The CDR3 contains 17 residues. TCRdb re-called the RT-PCR reads through MiXCR, storing one row per CDR3 protein. The table lists under 200,000 distinct CDR3 sequences, around 9.9% of them singletons, with 9.5% to 15% in the top ten. This clonotype showed up just a few times. This rearrangement joins TRBV3-1 to TRBJ2-5, with 10 bases lining up with TRBD1. This clonotype was sampled from a man between 50 and 59 years old who received an inactivated influenza vaccine. The specimen was non-naive T cells sorted from PBMCs, collected roughly 47 days after vaccination. The CDR3 DNA sequence: TGTGCCAGCAGCCAAGATCGGGACAGGGGTGGGCGAGAGACCCAGTACTTC. Protein sequence: CASSQDRDRGGRETQYF.